This T cell receptor beta chain was obtained from a study of cytomegalovirus exposure and HLA in healthy donors. Study context: The roughly 110 validation repertoires matched the 650 to 850 first-cohort repertoires in platform, a later analysis reported.

The donors belonged to the 120-subject validation cohort, separate from the roughly 670-subject first cohort. Study-wide results and caveats: A few chains linked to CMV were shown in vitro to be specific for CMV antigens. Associated with cytomegalovirus, according to the listing, were 170 or so TCR beta chains.

Comments on this clone: The antigen is undetermined.

TCRdb's table, derived via immunoSEQ multiplex PCR, lists solely in-frame clones and lacks some. The profile covers roughly 200,000 clones, with about nine tenths appearing a single time and approximately 7% taken by the ten largest. Sequencing used PBMCs. This TCR derives from a man in his thirties or forties in good health and CMV-seropositive.

The CDR3 is CATSRDPVTTYEQYF. The CDR3, as DNA: TGTGCCACCAGCAGAGATCCGGTGACGACCTACGAGCAGTACTTC. The V call is TRBV15, the J call TRBJ2-7; the D is unclear. The length of the CDR3 is 15 residues. Trimming took 0 bases from V and 2 from J, leaving 11 bases between them. Germline CDR1 reads LNHNV; CDR2 reads YYDKDF (reference sequence).